These 19 T cell receptor beta chains were sequenced from one sample in a study of control samples from healthy donors and cancer patients. Produced via immunoSEQ multiplex PCR; TCRdb's table is partial and in-frame only. The sample carries about 190,000 clones, 91% recorded once. The sequencing sample was made of blood. The source of these receptors is a man aged 25 to 45 in good health.

The chain is built from TRBV7-3 and TRBJ2-1; 9 positions agree with TRBD1. The CDR3 is 15 amino acids. The junction had 5 bases not matched to a gene; V was cut back by 4 bases and J by 4 bases. Germline CDR1 reads SGHTA; CDR2 reads FQGTGA. The CDR3 nucleotides are TGTGCCAGCAGCTCCGGGACAGGGCTTTACAATGAGCAGTTCTTC. It specifies CASSSGTGLYNEQFF.

The rearrangement joins TRBV10-2 to TRBJ2-7; TRBD1 might be the D (6 bases). Trimming removed 4 bases from V and 1 base from J, with 11 bases in between. This CDR3 has 14 amino acids. From germline, CDR1 is WSHSY and CDR2 SAAADI. The CDR3, as DNA: TGCGCCAGCAGTGGGTCAGGGGCTTCCTACGAGCAGTACTTC. Its translation is CASSGSGASYEQYF.

The chain has TRBV2 and TRBJ2-1; 8 bases agree with TRBD2. Germline CDR1 SNHLY, CDR2 FYNNEI. The CDR3 covers 16 residues. With 4 bases clipped from V and 0 bases from J, the junction kept 5 bases outside the gene matches. CDR3: CASSGLASSSYNEQFF. CDR3 sequence (DNA): TGTGCCAGCAGTGGACTAGCGTCGAGCTCCTACAATGAGCAGTTCTTC.

The rearrangement uses TRBV7-2 and TRBJ1-6, with D unclear. V lost 2 bases, J lost 7 bases, and 9 bases lay in between. Germline CDR1 is SGHTA and CDR2 is FQGNSA. CDR3 length: 14 residues. The CDR3 DNA reads as TGTGCCAGCAGCTTAAGACGGTTGAATTCACCCCTCCACTTT. This sequence encodes CASSLRRLNSPLHF.

This clone is a singleton in its sample. The V call is TRBV3-1 (or the pseudogene TRBV3-2), the J call TRBJ2-7, with TRBD2 as a possible D gene (6 bases). Germline-derived CDR1 and CDR2 are LGHDT and YNNKEL (reference sequence). The CDR3 totals 15 residues. V was clipped by 2 bases and J by 3 bases, with 14 bases between them. Written as DNA, the CDR3 is TGTGCCAGCAGCCAACAACCCGGAGGGAGCTACGAGCAGTACTTC. It codes for CASSQQPGGSYEQYF.

The chain combines TRBV2 with TRBJ2-2; D remains unclear. The germline V and J ends were trimmed by 6 bases and 8 bases, with 16 bases remaining between them. Germline CDR1 reads SNHLY; CDR2 reads FYNNEI. The CDR3 is 14 amino acids. DNA of the CDR3: TGTGCCAGCAGCTCCCGCGTGGTGGGGGGGGAGCTGTTTTTT. Protein product: CASSSRVVGGELFF.

The chain couples TRBV7-9 to TRBJ1-4; 7 nucleotides match TRBD1. Trimming took 5 bases from V and 4 from J; bases not matched to a gene: 4. CDR3 length equals 14 residues. Per germline, CDR1 SEHNR and CDR2 FQNEAQ (reference sequence). The CDR3 here is CASSLGTVNEKLFF. CDR3 coding DNA: TGTGCCAGCAGCCTCGGGACAGTTAATGAAAAACTGTTTTTT.

V usage is TRBV5-1 and J usage is TRBJ1-2, with TRBD1 identical over 7 bases. The J segment lost 6 bases and the V segment lost 5 bases, leaving 7 bases of the junction unmatched. The germline CDR1 and CDR2 sequences are SGHRS and YFSETQ. The CDR3 runs 13 residues. The DNA for the CDR3 is TGCGCCAGCAGTCCGACAGGGAGAGATGGCTACACCTTC. It yields the protein CASSPTGRDGYTF.

The CDR3 spells CASSTGQGGANVLTF. The CDR3 DNA sequence: TGTGCCAGTAGTACGGGACAGGGTGGGGCCAACGTCCTGACTTTC. The V and J genes are TRBV19 and TRBJ2-6; 9 bases are shared with TRBD1. Losses at the gene ends were 4 bases for V and 3 bases for J; bases not matched to a gene: 1. CDR3 length equals 15 residues. The germline CDR1 and CDR2 sequences are LNHDA and SQIVND (reference sequence).

The chain joins TRBV6-5 to TRBJ1-5; maybe TRBD1 (6 bases). V was cut by 5 bases and J by 8 bases, with 16 bases left in between. Germline V gene sequence: CDR1 MNHEY, CDR2 SVGAGI. CDR3 size: 14 residues. CDR3 coding DNA: TGTGCCAGCAGTCGGACAGTTGATGTCAAGCCCCAGCATTTT. It encodes CASSRTVDVKPQHF.

The rearrangement joins TRBV3-1 (or the pseudogene TRBV3-2) to TRBJ2-3; the match to TRBD2 covers 7 bases. This CDR3 comprises 15 residues. V was clipped by 4 bases and J by 5 bases; unmatched bases: 9. Germline CDR1 is LGHDT and CDR2 is YNNKEL (reference sequence). This chain's CDR3 is CASSRRQASGDTQYF. CDR3 coding DNA: TGTGCCAGCAGCCGCCGGCAGGCTAGCGGAGATACGCAGTATTTT.

The V call is TRBV6-5, the J call TRBJ1-1, with D tentatively TRBD1 (5 bases). V lost 5 bases, J lost 1 base, and 5 bases lay in between. The CDR3 consists of 12 residues. Germline lookup yields CDR1 MNHEY and CDR2 SVGAGI. CDR3 sequence: CASSRGNTEAFF. Here the CDR3 DNA reads TGTGCCAGCAGTAGGGGGAACACTGAAGCTTTCTTT.

This chain joins TRBV6-6 and TRBJ1-2; D gene uncertain. CDR1 MNHNY and CDR2 SVGAGI come from the germline V gene (reference sequence). The CDR3 has 15 residues. V shed 0 bases and J shed 3 bases, with 11 bases lying between them. The CDR3 reads CASSYSPGSDYGYTF. The CDR3 DNA is TGTGCCAGCAGTTACTCTCCGGGGAGCGACTATGGCTACACCTTC.

There are a few counts of this clone. The CDR3 sequence is CASSISGGTEAFF. CDR3 DNA: TGTGCCAGCAGCATATCAGGGGGCACTGAAGCTTTCTTT. The chain employs TRBV11-3 and TRBJ1-1; 7 positions agree with TRBD1. V shed 5 bases and J 4 bases; nucleotides not matched to a gene: 4. The CDR3 contains 13 residues. The germline V gene has CDR1 SGHNT and CDR2 YENEEA.

This clone occurred a few times. This CDR3 reads CSSTGVGGETQYF. The CDR3 DNA is TGCAGCTCAACAGGGGTTGGAGGAGAGACCCAGTACTTC. The rearrangement links TRBV29-1 to TRBJ2-5; TRBD1 agrees at 7 bases. From germline, CDR1 is SQVTM and CDR2 ANQGSEA. The CDR3 consists of 13 residues. The trim removed 8 bases at V and 4 bases at J, leaving 10 bases unmatched.

The rearrangement links TRBV7-7 to TRBJ2-2; TRBD2 agrees at 8 bases. V was clipped by 1 base and J by 4 bases; unmatched bases: 2. There are 15 residues in the CDR3. Germline V CDR1 and CDR2: SSHAT, FNYEAQ (reference sequence). The CDR3 DNA sequence: TGTGCCAGCAGCTTAGACGGGGGGGGCACCGGGGAGCTGTTTTTT. It is translated as CASSLDGGGTGELFF.

The gene calls are TRBV5-1 and TRBJ1-1, with TRBD1 as a possible D gene (5 bases). Trimming pared 4 bases from V and 7 bases from J, leaving 14 bases between. CDR3 length: 13 amino acids. Germline lookup yields CDR1 SGHRS and CDR2 YFSETQ. This chain's CDR3 is CASSPGMGGEAFF. CDR3 in DNA: TGCGCCAGCAGCCCAGGGATGGGCGGTGAAGCTTTCTTT.

As for this clone: An end of the junction does not agree with germline; a read error may underlie this. The rearrangement uses TRBV3-1 (or the pseudogene TRBV3-2) and TRBJ2-4; 7 nucleotides agree with TRBD1. The CDR3 consists of 12 residues. The germline gives CDR1 LGHDT, CDR2 YNNKEL (reference sequence). DNA for the CDR3: TGTGCCAGCAGCGACAGGGTCGGGATTCAGAACTTC. It translates to CASSDRVGIQNF.

The rearrangement uses TRBV5-5 and TRBJ1-3; D might be TRBD1 (6 bases). The CDR3 covers 17 residues. V was cut by 4 bases and J by 4 bases, with 21 bases left in between. Germline-derived CDR1 and CDR2 are SGHKS and YYEKEE (reference sequence). In DNA, the CDR3 is TGTGCCAGCAGCCTGATGGGGGCAGGATTGGGCGGAAACACCATATATTTT. It yields the protein CASSLMGAGLGGNTIYF.